This T cell receptor (beta chain) stems from a study of blood T cell repertoires in COVID-19. Method: immunoSEQ multiplex PCR; TCRdb's copy keeps in-frame clones and lacks some. This sample has around 160,000 clones; roughly 80% occur once, and the top ten carry nearly 3%. The specimen sequenced was peripheral blood. The receptor's source is a woman aged 40 to 50 with active or convalescent COVID-19.

CDR3 DNA: TGCGCCAGCAGCCATGGGACTAGGGGCTACGAGCAGTACTTC. Protein: CASSHGTRGYEQYF. V gene TRBV4-1 combines with J gene TRBJ2-7; 8 nucleotides agree with TRBD2. The J segment lost 3 bases and the V segment lost 3 bases, leaving 4 bases of the junction unmatched. The CDR3 runs to 14 residues. Germline V gene sequence: CDR1 MGHRA, CDR2 YSYEKL.